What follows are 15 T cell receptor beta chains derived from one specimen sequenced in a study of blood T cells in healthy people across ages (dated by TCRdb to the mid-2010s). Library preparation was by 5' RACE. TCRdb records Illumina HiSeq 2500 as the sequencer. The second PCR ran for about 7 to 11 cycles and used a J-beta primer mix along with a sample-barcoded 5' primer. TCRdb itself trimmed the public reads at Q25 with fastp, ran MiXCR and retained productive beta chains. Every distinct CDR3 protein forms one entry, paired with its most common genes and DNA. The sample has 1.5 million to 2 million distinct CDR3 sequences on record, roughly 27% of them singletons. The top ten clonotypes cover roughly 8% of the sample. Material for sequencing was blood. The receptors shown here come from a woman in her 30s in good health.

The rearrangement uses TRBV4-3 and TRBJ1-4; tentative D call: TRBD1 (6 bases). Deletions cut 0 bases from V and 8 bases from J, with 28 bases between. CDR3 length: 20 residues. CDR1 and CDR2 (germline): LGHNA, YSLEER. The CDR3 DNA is TGCGCCAGCAGCCAAGATCACCAGTATGGGGCAGGGGCGGTGTGGGAAAAACTGTTTTTT. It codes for CASSQDHQYGAGAVWEKLFF.

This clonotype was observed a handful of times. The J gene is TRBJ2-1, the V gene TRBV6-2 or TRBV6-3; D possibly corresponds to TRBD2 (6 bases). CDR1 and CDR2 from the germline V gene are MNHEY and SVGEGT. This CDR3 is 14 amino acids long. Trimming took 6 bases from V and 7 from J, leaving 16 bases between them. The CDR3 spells CASRPERVKNEQFF. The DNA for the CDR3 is TGTGCCAGCAGACCCGAGCGGGTTAAAAATGAGCAGTTCTTC.

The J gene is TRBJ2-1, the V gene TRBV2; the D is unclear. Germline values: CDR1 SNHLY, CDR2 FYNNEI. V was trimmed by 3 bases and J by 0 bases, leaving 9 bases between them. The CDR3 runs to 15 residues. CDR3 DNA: TGTGCCAGCAGTGAGGGCCCGACCTCCTACAATGAGCAGTTCTTC. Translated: CASSEGPTSYNEQFF. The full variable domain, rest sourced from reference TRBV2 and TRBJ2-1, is EPEVTQTPSHQVTQMGQEVILRCVPISNHLYFYWYRQILGQKVEFLVSFYNNEISEKSEIFDDQFSVERPDGSNFTLKIRSTKLEDSAMYFCASSEGPTSYNEQFFGPGTRLTVL.

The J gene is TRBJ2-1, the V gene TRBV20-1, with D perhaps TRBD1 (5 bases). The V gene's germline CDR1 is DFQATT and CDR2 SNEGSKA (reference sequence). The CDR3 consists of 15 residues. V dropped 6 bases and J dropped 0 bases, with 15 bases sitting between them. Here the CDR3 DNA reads TGCAGTGCCAGGGCACTTCTAAGCTCCTACAATGAGCAGTTCTTC. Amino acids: CSARALLSSYNEQFF.

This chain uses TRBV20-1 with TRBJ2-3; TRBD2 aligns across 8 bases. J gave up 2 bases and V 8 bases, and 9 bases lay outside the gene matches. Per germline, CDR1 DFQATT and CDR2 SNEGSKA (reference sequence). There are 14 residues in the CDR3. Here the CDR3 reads CSSARGGTTDTQYF. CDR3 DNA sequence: TGCAGTTCCGCTCGGGGGGGGACCACAGATACGCAGTATTTT.

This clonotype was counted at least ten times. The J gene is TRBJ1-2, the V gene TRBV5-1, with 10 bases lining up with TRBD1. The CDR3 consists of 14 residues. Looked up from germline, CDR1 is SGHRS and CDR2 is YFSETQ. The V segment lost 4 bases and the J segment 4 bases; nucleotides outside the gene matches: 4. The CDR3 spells CASSARTGGYGYTF. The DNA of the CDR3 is TGCGCCAGCAGCGCCCGGACAGGGGGCTATGGCTACACCTTC. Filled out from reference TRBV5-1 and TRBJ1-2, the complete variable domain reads KAGVTQTPRYLIKTRGQQVTLSCSPISGHRSVSWYQQTPGQGLQFLFEYFSETQRNKGNFPGRFSGRQFSNSRSEMNVSTLELGDSALYLCASSARTGGYGYTFGSGTRLTVV.

CDR3 coding DNA: TGTGCCAGCAGCCCCTCCGGGGGCCGGGCAGAGACCCAGTACTTC. Encoded protein: CASSPSGGRAETQYF. J is TRBJ2-7 and V is TRBV7-3; D may be TRBD1 or TRBD2 (6 bases each). The J call is in doubt because the DNA end fits TRBJ2-5 better. CDR3 length: 15 amino acids. Germline V gene lookup returns CDR1 SGHTA and CDR2 FQGTGA.

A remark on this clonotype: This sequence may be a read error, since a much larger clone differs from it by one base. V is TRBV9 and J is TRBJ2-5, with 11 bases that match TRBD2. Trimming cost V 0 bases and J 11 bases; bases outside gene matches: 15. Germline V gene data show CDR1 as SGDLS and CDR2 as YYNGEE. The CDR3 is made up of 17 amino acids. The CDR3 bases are TGTGCCAGCAGCGTAGATACTAGCGGGAGAGGGTACAATGAGCAGTACTTC. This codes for CASSVDTSGRGYNEQYF.

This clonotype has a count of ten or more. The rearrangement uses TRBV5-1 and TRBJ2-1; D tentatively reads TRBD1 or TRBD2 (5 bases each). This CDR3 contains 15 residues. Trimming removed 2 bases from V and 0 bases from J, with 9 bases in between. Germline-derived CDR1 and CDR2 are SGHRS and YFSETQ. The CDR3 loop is CASSLPGTSYNEQFF. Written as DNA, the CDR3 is TGCGCCAGCAGCTTACCCGGGACCTCCTACAATGAGCAGTTCTTC.

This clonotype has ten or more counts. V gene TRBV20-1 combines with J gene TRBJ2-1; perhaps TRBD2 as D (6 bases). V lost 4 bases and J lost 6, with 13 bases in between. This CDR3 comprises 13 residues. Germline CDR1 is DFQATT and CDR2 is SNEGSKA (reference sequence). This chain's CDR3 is CSATRDLANEQFF. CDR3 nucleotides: TGCAGTGCTACAAGGGACTTAGCCAATGAGCAGTTCTTC.

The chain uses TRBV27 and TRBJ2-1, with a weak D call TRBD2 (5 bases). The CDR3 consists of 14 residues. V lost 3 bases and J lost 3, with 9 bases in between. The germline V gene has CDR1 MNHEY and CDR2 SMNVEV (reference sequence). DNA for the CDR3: TGTGCCAGCAGTTTCCAGCGGATCTACAATGAGCAGTTCTTC. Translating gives CASSFQRIYNEQFF.

CDR3 DNA sequence: TGCGCCAGCAGCCTGATAGCGGGGGGTGGCGCAGATACGCAGTATTTT. Translating it yields CASSLIAGGGADTQYF. The J gene is TRBJ2-3, the V gene TRBV5-1; the match to TRBD2 covers 10 bases. There are 16 residues in the CDR3. V lost 4 bases to trimming and J lost 4 bases; unmatched junction nucleotides: 9. Germline assignment: CDR1 SGHRS and CDR2 YFSETQ.

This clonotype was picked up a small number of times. The CDR3 sequence: CASSLGLAGVGTGELFF. CDR3 coding DNA: TGTGCCAGCAGCTTAGGACTAGCGGGAGTTGGCACCGGGGAGCTGTTTTTT. The chain joins TRBV13 to TRBJ2-2; 11 bases agree with TRBD2. The V gene end was trimmed by 0 bases and the J gene end by 4 bases; junction bases not matched to a gene: 4. The CDR3 runs to 17 residues. Germline V gene data show CDR1 as PRHDT and CDR2 as FYEKMQ (reference sequence).

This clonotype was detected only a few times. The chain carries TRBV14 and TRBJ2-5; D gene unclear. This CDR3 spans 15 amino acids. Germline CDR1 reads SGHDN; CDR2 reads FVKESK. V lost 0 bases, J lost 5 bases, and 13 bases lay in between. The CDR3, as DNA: TGTGCCAGCAGCCAAGAGGCTACTCATGGGGAGACCCAGTACTTC. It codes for CASSQEATHGETQYF.

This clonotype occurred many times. CDR3 nucleotides: TGTGCCAGCAGCCCGGGGGGCCAAGAGACCCAGTACTTC. Translating gives CASSPGGQETQYF. The rearrangement joins TRBV18 to TRBJ2-5, with 7 bases lining up with TRBD2. The CDR3 loop spans 13 amino acids. Germline CDR1 reads KGHSH; CDR2 reads LQKENI. With 8 bases clipped from V and 1 base from J, the junction kept 4 bases outside the gene matches. The full variable domain, completed using reference TRBV18 and TRBJ2-5, is NAGVMQNPRHLVRRRGQEARLRCSPMKGHSHVYWYRQLPEEGLKFMVYLQKENIIDESGMPKERFSAEFPKEGPSILRIQQVVRGDSAAYFCASSPGGQETQYFGPGTRLLVL.